The 11 T cell receptor beta chains given below trace back to one sample, sequenced in a study of shared T cell receptors in the human thymus. The repertoire was sequenced with immunoSEQ multiplex PCR; TCRdb's copy has only in-frame clones and lacks some. This table has 720,000 or so clones, approximately 83% appearing once. The same sample was also used in a study of human thymus T cells.

The sequencing input was thymocytes. These receptors originate from a girl in the first two years of life with a congenital heart defect.

This clone is a singleton in its sample. The chain employs TRBV4-3 and TRBJ1-3; D gene ambiguous. From germline, CDR1 is LGHNA and CDR2 YSLEER. This CDR3 is built from 16 residues. V lost 1 base, J lost 0 bases, and 10 bases lay in between. CDR3 nucleotides: TGCGCCAGCAGCCAAGGGGGAGCCAACTCTGGAAACACCATATATTTT. It is translated as CASSQGGANSGNTIYF.

The V and J genes are TRBV18 and TRBJ1-1; D perhaps matches TRBD1 (6 bases). The CDR3 is 16 residues long. Germline V lookup: CDR1 KGHSH, CDR2 LQKENI. Trimming removed 0 bases from V and 2 bases from J, with 13 bases in between. CDR3 DNA sequence: TGTGCCAGCTCACCACCCCCGGGGGGGGCCAACACTGAAGCTTTCTTT. Its protein product is CASSPPPGGANTEAFF.

The CDR3 DNA is TGCGCCAGCAGCTTGGTCAGGGCAGAGACCCAGTACTTC. It codes for CASSLVRAETQYF. The V call is TRBV5-1, the J call TRBJ2-5, with D perhaps TRBD1 (5 bases). V gave up 0 bases and J gave up 4 bases, with 7 bases separating them. This CDR3 has 13 residues. Germline lookup yields CDR1 SGHRS and CDR2 YFSETQ.

This clone has only one observation. V usage is TRBV6-1 and J usage is TRBJ2-1; the D gene is possibly TRBD1 (5 bases). Trimming stripped 2 bases from V and 5 bases from J, with 25 bases between. The CDR3 runs 19 residues. CDR1 is MNHNS, CDR2 SASEGT, per germline. CDR3: CASSEKGHYSFGYDNEQFF. CDR3 nucleotide sequence: TGTGCCAGCAGTGAAAAGGGGCACTATTCTTTTGGCTACGACAATGAGCAGTTCTTC.

The gene calls are TRBV10-3 and TRBJ1-2, with D hard to call. V was cut by 5 bases and J by 4 bases, with 8 bases left in between. There are 12 residues in the CDR3. Per germline, CDR1 ENHRY and CDR2 SYGVKD. The CDR3 nucleotides read TGTGCCATCAGTACCCCGGGCTATGGCTACACCTTC. Translation gives CAISTPGYGYTF.

This chain joins TRBV27 and TRBJ1-4, with TRBD1 matching 8 bases. The germline V gene encodes CDR1 MNHEY and CDR2 SMNVEV (reference sequence). J lost 0 bases, V lost 5 bases, and 20 bases had no gene match. The CDR3 extends over 21 amino acids. The CDR3 loop reads CASSQNSQTGALPATNEKLFF. The CDR3 region has the DNA TGTGCCAGCAGTCAAAATTCCCAGACAGGGGCCTTACCTGCAACTAATGAAAAACTGTTTTTT.

The rearrangement joins TRBV5-1 to TRBJ2-7, with D tentatively TRBD2 (5 bases). The V gene lost 4 bases and the J gene lost 5 bases, with 13 bases spanning the gap. CDR1 and CDR2 from the germline V gene are SGHRS and YFSETQ. The CDR3 is 13 residues long. Here the CDR3 reads CASSPGLNDEQYF. CDR3 bases: TGCGCCAGCAGCCCTGGACTGAACGACGAGCAGTACTTC.

This clone was counted a single time. The V and J genes are TRBV5-1 and TRBJ2-4; D might be TRBD2 (5 bases). The CDR3 spans 14 residues. Germline CDR1 is SGHRS and CDR2 is YFSETQ. Deletions cut 1 base from V and 7 bases from J, with 12 bases between. The DNA for the CDR3 is TGCGCCAGCAGCTTGTCCGGGGTCTGGAACATTCAGTACTTC. It codes for CASSLSGVWNIQYF.

The rearrangement joins TRBV19 to TRBJ1-1; 10 bases match TRBD1. The germline CDR1 and CDR2 sequences are LNHDA and SQIVND (reference sequence). The CDR3 length is 14 residues. Trimming took 6 bases from V and 4 from J; bases not matched to a gene: 5. In DNA, the CDR3 is TGTGCCAGTAGGGGGGACAGGGGAGTCACTGAAGCTTTCTTT. It is translated as CASRGDRGVTEAFF.

The chain is built from TRBV27 and TRBJ1-5; TRBD1 aligns across 10 bases. The J segment lost 8 bases and the V segment lost 4 bases, leaving 5 bases of the junction unmatched. The germline V gene encodes CDR1 MNHEY and CDR2 SMNVEV (reference sequence). The CDR3 covers 14 residues. CDR3 bases: TGTGCCAGCAGTTCCCGGACAGGGGGGGAGCCCCAGCATTTT. Protein sequence: CASSSRTGGEPQHF.

The CDR3 sequence is CASSEWVVGRARGLYGYTF. The CDR3 DNA reads as TGTGCCAGCAGTGAATGGGTAGTGGGCAGGGCTAGGGGTCTCTATGGCTACACCTTC. This chain joins TRBV6-1 and TRBJ1-2; perhaps TRBD1 as D (5 bases). Trimming shortened V by 2 bases and J by 4 bases, and 26 bases separated the two germline ends. Per the germline V gene, CDR1 is MNHNS and CDR2 is SASEGT. The CDR3 has 19 amino acids.